This T cell receptor beta chain was identified in a study of T-cell reconstitution after alpha-beta-depleted transplantation in children. This clonotype was counted ten times or more. Preparation of the TCRbeta library used unique molecular identifiers. TCRdb reprocessed the PCR reads via MiXCR and lists one record per CDR3 protein. The data show 490,000 or so distinct CDR3 sequences, around 12% seen once. Germline lookup yields CDR1 SQVTM and CDR2 ANQGSEA. The CDR3 loop spans 11 amino acids. With 4 bases removed from V and 3 bases from J, the gap between germline ends came to 7 bases. The clonotype was recovered from a human donor who donated a stem cell graft to a child with combined immunodeficiency. This specimen consisted of PBMCs from the stem cell graft donor, obtained from the stem cell graft. This rearrangement joins TRBV29-1 to TRBJ2-7; D may be TRBD2 (6 bases). CDR3 sequence reads: CSVGGNYEQYF. For the CDR3, the DNA is TGCAGCGTTGGCGGGAACTACGAGCAGTACTTC.